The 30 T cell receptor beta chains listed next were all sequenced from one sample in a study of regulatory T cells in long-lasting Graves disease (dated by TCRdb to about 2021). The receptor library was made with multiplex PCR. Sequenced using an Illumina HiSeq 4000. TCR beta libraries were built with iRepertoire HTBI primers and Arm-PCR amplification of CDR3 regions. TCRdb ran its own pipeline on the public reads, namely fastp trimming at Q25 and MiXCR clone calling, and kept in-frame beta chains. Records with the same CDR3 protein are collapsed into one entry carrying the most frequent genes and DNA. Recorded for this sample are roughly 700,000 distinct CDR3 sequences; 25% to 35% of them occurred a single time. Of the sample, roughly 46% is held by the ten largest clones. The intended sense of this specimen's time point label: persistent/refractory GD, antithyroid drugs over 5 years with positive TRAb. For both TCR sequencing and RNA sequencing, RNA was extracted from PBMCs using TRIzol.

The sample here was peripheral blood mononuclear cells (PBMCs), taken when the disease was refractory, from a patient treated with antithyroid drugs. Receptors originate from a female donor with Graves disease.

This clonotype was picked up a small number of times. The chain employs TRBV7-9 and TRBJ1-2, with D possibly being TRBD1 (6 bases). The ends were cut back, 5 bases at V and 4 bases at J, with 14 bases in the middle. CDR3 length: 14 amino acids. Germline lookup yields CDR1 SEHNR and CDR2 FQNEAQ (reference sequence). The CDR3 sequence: CASSPQRTVYGYTF. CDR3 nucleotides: TGTGCCAGCAGCCCTCAACGGACAGTCTATGGCTACACCTTC. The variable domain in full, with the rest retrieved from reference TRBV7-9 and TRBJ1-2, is DTGVSQNPRHKITKRGQNVTFRCDPISEHNRLYWYRQTLGQGPEFLTYFQNEAQLEKSRLLSDRFSAERPKGSFSTLEIQRTEQGDSAMYLCASSPQRTVYGYTFGSGTRLTVV.

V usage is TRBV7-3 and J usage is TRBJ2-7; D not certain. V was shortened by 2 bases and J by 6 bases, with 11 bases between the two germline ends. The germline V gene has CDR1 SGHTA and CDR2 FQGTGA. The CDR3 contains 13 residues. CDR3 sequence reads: CASSLGWGFEQYF. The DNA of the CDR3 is TGTGCCAGCAGCTTAGGTTGGGGTTTCGAGCAGTACTTC.

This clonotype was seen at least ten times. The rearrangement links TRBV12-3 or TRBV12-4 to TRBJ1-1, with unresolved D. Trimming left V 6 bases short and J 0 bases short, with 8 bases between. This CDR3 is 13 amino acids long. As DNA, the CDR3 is TGTGCCAGCAGGCCCGACCTGAACACTGAAGCTTTCTTT. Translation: CASRPDLNTEAFF.

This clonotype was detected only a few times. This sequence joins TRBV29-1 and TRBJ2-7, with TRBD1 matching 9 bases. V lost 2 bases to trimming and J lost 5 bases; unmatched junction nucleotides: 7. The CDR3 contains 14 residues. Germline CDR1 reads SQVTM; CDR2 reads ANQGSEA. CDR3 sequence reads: CSVEFGTGLDEQYF. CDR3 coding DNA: TGCAGCGTTGAATTCGGGACAGGGTTGGACGAGCAGTACTTC.

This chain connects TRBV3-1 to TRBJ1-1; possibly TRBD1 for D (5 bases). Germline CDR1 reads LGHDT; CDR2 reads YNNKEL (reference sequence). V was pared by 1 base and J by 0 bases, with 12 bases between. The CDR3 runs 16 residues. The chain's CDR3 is CASSQAGTIMNTEAFF. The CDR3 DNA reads TGTGCCAGCAGCCAAGCGGGGACCATTATGAACACTGAAGCTTTCTTT. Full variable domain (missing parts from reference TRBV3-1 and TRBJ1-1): DTAVSQTPKYLVTQMGNDKSIKCEQNLGHDTMYWYKQDSKKFLKIMFSYNNKELIINETVPNRFSPKSPDKAHLNLHINSLELGDSAVYFCASSQAGTIMNTEAFFGQGTRLTVV.

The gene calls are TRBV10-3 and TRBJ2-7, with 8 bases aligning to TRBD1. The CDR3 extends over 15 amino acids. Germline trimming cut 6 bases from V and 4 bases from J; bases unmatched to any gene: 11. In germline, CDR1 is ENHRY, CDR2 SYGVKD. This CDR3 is CAISRTRQGTYEQYF. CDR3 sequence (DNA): TGTGCCATCAGCCGAACCCGACAGGGGACATACGAGCAGTACTTC.

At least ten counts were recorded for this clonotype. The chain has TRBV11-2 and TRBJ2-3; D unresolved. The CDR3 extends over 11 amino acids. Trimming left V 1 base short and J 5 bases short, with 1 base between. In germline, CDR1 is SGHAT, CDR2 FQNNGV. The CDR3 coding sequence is TGTGCCAGCAGCTTAGGAGATACGCAGTATTTT. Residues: CASSLGDTQYF.

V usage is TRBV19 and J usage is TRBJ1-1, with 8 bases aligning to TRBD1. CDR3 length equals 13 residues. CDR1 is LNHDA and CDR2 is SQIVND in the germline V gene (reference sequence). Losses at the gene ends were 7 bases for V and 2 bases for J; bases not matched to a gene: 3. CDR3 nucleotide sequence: TGTGCCAGTAAGGACAGGGTCAACACTGAAGCTTTCTTT. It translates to CASKDRVNTEAFF.

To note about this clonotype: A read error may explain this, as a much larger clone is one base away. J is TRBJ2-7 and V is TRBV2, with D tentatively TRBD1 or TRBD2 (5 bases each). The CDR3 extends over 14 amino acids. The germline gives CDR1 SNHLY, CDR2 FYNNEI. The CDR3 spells CAGRLELGTHEQYF. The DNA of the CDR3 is TGTGCCGGCAGGCTCGAATTAGGGACCCACGAGCAGTACTTC.

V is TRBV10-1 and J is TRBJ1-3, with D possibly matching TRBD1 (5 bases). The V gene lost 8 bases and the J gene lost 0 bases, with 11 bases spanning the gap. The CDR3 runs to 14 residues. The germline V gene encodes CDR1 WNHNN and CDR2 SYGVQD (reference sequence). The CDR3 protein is CASGAVLSGNTIYF. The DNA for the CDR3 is TGCGCCAGCGGGGCAGTCCTCTCTGGAAACACCATATATTTT.

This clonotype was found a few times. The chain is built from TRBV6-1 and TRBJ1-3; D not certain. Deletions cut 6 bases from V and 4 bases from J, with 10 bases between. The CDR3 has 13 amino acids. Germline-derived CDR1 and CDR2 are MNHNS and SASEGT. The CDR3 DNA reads TGTGCCAGCAGCCCGTATCGCGGAAACACCATATATTTT. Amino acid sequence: CASSPYRGNTIYF.

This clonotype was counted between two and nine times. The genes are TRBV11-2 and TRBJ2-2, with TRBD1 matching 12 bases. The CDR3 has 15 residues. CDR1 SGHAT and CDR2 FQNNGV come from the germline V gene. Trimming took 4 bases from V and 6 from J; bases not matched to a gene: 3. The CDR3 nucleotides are TGTGCCAGCAGCTCCCGGGACAGGGGGCCCGGGGAGCTGTTTTTT. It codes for CASSSRDRGPGELFF.

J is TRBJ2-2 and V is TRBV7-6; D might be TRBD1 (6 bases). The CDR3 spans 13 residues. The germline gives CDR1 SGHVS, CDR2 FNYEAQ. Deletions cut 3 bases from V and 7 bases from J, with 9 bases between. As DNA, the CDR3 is TGTGCCAGCAGCTTCAAACAGGGCGGGGAGCTGTTTTTT. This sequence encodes CASSFKQGGELFF.

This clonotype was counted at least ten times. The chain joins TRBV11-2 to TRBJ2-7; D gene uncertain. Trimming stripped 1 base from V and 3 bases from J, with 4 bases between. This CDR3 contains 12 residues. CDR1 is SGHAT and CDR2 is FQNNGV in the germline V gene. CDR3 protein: CASSLGNYEQYF. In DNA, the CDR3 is TGTGCCAGCAGCTTAGGTAACTACGAGCAGTACTTC.

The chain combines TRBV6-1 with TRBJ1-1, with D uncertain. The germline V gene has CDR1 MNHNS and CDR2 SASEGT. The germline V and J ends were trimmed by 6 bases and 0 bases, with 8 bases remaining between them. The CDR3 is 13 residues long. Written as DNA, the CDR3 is TGTGCCAGCAGGCAGATGGTGAACACTGAAGCTTTCTTT. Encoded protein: CASRQMVNTEAFF.

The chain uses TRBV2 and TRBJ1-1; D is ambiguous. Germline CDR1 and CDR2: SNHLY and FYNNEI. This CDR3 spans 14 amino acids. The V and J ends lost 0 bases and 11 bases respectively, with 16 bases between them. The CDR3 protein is CASSEAGRSFGAFF. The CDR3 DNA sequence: TGTGCCAGCAGTGAAGCGGGTAGGAGTTTCGGGGCTTTCTTT. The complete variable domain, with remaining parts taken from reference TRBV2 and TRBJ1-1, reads EPEVTQTPSHQVTQMGQEVILRCVPISNHLYFYWYRQILGQKVEFLVSFYNNEISEKSEIFDDQFSVERPDGSNFTLKIRSTKLEDSAMYFCASSEAGRSFGAFFGQGTRLTVV.

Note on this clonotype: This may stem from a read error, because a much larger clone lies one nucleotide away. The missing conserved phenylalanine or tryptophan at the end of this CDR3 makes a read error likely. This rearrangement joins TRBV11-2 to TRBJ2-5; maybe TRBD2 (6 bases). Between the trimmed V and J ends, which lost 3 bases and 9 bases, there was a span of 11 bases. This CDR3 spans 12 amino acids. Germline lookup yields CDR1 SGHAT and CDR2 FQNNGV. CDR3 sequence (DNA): TGTGCCAGCAGCTTCAGATGGGAGGCCCAGTACCTC. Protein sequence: CASSFRWEAQYL.

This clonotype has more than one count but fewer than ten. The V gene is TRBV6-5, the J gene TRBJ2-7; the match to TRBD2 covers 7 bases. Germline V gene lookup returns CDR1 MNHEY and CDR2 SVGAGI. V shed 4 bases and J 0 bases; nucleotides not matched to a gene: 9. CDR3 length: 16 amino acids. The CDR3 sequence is CASSLQPGLNSYEQYF. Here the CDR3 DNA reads TGTGCCAGCAGTTTGCAACCGGGACTAAACTCCTACGAGCAGTACTTC.

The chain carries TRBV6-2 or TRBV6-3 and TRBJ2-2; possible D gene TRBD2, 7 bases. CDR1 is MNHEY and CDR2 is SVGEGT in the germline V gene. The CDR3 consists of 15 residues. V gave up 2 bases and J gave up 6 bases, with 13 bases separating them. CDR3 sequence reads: CASSYRQGRAGELFF. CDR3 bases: TGTGCCAGCAGTTACCGTCAGGGGAGGGCCGGGGAGCTGTTTTTT.

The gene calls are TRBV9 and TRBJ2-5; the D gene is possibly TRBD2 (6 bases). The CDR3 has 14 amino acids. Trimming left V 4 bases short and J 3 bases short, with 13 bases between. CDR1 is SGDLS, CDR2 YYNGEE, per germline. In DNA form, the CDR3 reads TGTGCCAGCAGCTCGGGACTGCACGAAGAGACCCAGTACTTC. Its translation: CASSSGLHEETQYF.

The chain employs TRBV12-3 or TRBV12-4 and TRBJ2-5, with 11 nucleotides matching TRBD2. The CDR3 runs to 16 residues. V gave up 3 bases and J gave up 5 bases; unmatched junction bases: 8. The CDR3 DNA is TGTGCCAGCAGTTTTAGCGGGGGGGGCTTTTGGGAGACCCAGTACTTC. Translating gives CASSFSGGGFWETQYF.

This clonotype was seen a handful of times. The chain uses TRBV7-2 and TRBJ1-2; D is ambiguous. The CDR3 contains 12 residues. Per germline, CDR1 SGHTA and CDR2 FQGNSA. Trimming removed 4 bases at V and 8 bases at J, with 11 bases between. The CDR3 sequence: CASSYGELGYTF. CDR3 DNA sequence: TGTGCCAGCAGCTACGGGGAACTGGGCTACACCTTC.

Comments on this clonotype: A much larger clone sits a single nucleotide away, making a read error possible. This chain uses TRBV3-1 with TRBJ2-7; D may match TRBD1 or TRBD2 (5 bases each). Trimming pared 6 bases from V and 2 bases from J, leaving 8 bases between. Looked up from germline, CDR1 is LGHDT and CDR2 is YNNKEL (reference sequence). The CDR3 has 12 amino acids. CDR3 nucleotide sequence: TGTGCCAGCAGTCGGGACCCCTACGAGCAGTACTTC. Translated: CASSRDPYEQYF.

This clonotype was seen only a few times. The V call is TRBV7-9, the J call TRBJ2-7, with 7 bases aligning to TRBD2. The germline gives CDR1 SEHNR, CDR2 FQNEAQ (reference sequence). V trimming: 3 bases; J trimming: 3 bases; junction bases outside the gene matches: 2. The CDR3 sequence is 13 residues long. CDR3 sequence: CASSFPSGYEQYF. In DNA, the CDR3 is TGTGCCAGCAGCTTTCCTAGCGGCTACGAGCAGTACTTC.

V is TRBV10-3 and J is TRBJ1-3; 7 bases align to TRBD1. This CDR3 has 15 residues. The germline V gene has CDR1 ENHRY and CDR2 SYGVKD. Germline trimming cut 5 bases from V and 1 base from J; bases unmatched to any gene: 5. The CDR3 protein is CAISMATGSGNTIYF. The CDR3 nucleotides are TGTGCCATCAGTATGGCGACAGGGTCTGGAAACACCATATATTTT.

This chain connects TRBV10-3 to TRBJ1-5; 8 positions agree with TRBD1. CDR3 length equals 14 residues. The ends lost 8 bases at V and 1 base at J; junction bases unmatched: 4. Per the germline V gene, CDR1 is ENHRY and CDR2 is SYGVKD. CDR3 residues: CAIQDRASNQPQHF. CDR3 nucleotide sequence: TGTGCCATCCAGGACAGGGCAAGCAATCAGCCCCAGCATTTT.

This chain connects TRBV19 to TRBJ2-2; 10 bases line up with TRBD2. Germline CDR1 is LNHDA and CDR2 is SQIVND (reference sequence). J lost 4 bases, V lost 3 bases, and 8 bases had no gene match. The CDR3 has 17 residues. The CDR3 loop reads CASSIQREGRGTGELFF. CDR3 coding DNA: TGTGCCAGTAGTATTCAGCGGGAGGGCCGTGGCACCGGGGAGCTGTTTTTT.

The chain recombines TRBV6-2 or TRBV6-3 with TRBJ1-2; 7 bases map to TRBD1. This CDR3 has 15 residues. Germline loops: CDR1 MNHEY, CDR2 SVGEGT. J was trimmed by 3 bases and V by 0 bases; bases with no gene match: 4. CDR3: CASSYSDRPHYGYTF. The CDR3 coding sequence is TGTGCCAGCAGTTACTCGGACAGGCCCCACTATGGCTACACCTTC.

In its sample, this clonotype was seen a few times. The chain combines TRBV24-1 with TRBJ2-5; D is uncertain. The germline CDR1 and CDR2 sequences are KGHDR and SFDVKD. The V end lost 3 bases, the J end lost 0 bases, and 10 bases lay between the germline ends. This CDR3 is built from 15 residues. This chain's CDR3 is CATSDPRQDQETQYF. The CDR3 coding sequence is TGTGCCACCAGTGATCCCAGACAAGACCAAGAGACCCAGTACTTC.

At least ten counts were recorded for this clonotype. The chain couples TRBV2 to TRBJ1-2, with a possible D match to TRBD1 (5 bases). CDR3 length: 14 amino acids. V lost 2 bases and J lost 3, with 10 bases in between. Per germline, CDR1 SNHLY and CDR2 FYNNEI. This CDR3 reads CASSESGRYYGYTF. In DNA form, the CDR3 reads TGTGCCAGCAGTGAATCAGGGCGCTACTATGGCTACACCTTC.